This T cell receptor beta chain was retrieved from a study of blood T cell repertoires in COVID-19. This CDR3 contains 13 residues. Germline loops: CDR1 MDHEN, CDR2 SYDVKM. V gave up 2 bases and J gave up 7 bases, with 12 bases separating them. The table came from immunoSEQ multiplex PCR; TCRdb's copy has only in-frame clones and leaves some out. This table holds 300,000 to 350,000 clones, around nine tenths found once. The rearrangement uses TRBV28 and TRBJ2-7, with D tentatively TRBD1 (5 bases). The sample consisted of peripheral blood. The receptor was derived from a woman aged 60-70 years with COVID-19, enrolled during active disease. The CDR3, as DNA: TGTGCCAGCAGTTTACAGGGCCCTCAAGAGCAGTACTTC. Translated, it gives CASSLQGPQEQYF.